This T cell receptor beta chain is from a study of long-term antiretroviral therapy in people with HIV. General study findings and limits: Controls exceeded HIV repertoires in CDR3 length range.

With 4 bases clipped from V and 2 bases from J, the junction kept 5 bases outside the gene matches. The CDR3 contains 14 residues. CDR1 and CDR2 (germline): SGHRS, YFSETQ. The immunoSEQ assay was v3.0, run at survey level. The method was immunoSEQ multiplex PCR; TCRdb's version includes in-frame clones alone and lacks a portion of them. The sample records about 40,000 clones, 75% to 90% being singletons. Held in samples before DNA extraction were roughly 0.95-10 million cryopreserved PBMC. A note on this clone: Antigen specificity is unknown.

The chain carries TRBV5-1 and TRBJ1-1, with 7 nucleotides matching TRBD1. This material consisted of unsorted PBMCs, taken 3.1 years after starting antiretroviral therapy. The source of this sequence is a woman between 50 and 59 years old with HIV. The CDR3 sequence: CASSLTGPNTEAFF. The CDR3 coding sequence is TGCGCCAGCAGCCTGACAGGGCCCAACACTGAAGCTTTCTTT.